One sample yielded the 30 T cell receptor beta chains listed below, sequenced in a study of blood T cell repertoires in COVID-19 (TCRdb year 2020). Library generation was performed with the immunoSEQ multiplex PCR assay. TCRdb's version of the immuneACCESS table is confined to in-frame rearrangements and falls short of the full clone set. An unresolved V gene accounts for under half of the shortfall where checked; the remainder is of unknown origin. The sample table records over 300,000 clones; 88% of these occur just once. Jointly, the top ten make up 0.9% to 1% of the sample. The source material was PBMCs or T cells enriched from blood (not recorded which). The receptors shown here come from a woman in her twenties or thirties with acute COVID-19.

The chain uses TRBV5-6 and TRBJ2-1; 11 bases line up with TRBD2. V trimming: 4 bases; J trimming: 9 bases; junction bases outside the gene matches: 12. Per the germline V gene, CDR1 is SGHDT and CDR2 is YYEEEE. The CDR3 has 16 residues. CDR3 protein: CASSLIGVSGGVEQFF. The CDR3 region has the DNA TGTGCCAGCAGCCTGATAGGTGTTAGCGGGGGGGTTGAGCAGTTCTTC.

The chain is built from TRBV5-1 and TRBJ2-1, with 11 bases fitting TRBD2. The junction had 11 bases not matched to a gene; V was cut back by 4 bases and J by 5 bases. The CDR3 sequence is 17 residues long. Germline assignment: CDR1 SGHRS and CDR2 YFSETQ. The CDR3 DNA sequence: TGCGCCAGCAGCCTACGAACCGGGACTAGCGGAAACAATGAGCAGTTCTTC. Its translation: CASSLRTGTSGNNEQFF.

As to this clone: Other DNA sequences from this sample encode an identical CDR3 as well. The V gene is TRBV5-1, the J gene TRBJ1-5; D not certain. Germline V gene sequence: CDR1 SGHRS, CDR2 YFSETQ. This CDR3 is 14 amino acids long. V shed 0 bases and J shed 2 bases, with 6 bases lying between them. The CDR3 loop is CASSLEGGNQPQHF. CDR3 DNA: TGCGCCAGCAGCTTGGAAGGAGGCAATCAGCCCCAGCATTTT.

The J gene is TRBJ2-7, the V gene TRBV28; D is unclear. V lost 5 bases to trimming and J lost 6 bases, with 11 bases between them. The germline gives CDR1 MDHEN, CDR2 SYDVKM. This CDR3 contains 12 residues. The CDR3 DNA follows: TGTGCCAGCAGTGCTAGGCCGGGCGAGCAGTACTTC. Translation: CASSARPGEQYF.

V gene TRBV11-2 combines with J gene TRBJ2-7, with D maybe TRBD1 (6 bases). The CDR3 is 12 amino acids. Trimming cost V 4 bases and J 6 bases, with 10 bases left between them. Per germline, CDR1 SGHAT and CDR2 FQNNGV. CDR3 sequence: CASSSGVIEQYF. The CDR3 DNA sequence: TGTGCCAGCAGCTCAGGGGTGATCGAGCAGTACTTC.

V gene TRBV3-1 (or the pseudogene TRBV3-2) combines with J gene TRBJ1-3, with D possibly being TRBD1 (5 bases). Trimming pared 0 bases from V and 8 bases from J, leaving 11 bases between. The CDR3 totals 14 residues. The germline CDR1 and CDR2 sequences are LGHDT and YNNKEL (reference sequence). CDR3 nucleotides: TGTGCCAGCAGCCAAGATTGGGGCGGTGACACCATATATTTT. It encodes CASSQDWGGDTIYF.

The rearrangement uses TRBV3-1 (or the pseudogene TRBV3-2) and TRBJ1-5; possible D gene TRBD1, 6 bases. Trimming stripped 5 bases from V and 9 bases from J, with 14 bases between. Germline V gene lookup returns CDR1 LGHDT and CDR2 YNNKEL (reference sequence). This CDR3 spans 13 amino acids. This CDR3 is CASSSGVGRPQHF. The CDR3 DNA follows: TGTGCCAGCAGCTCAGGGGTGGGTCGGCCCCAGCATTTT.

V gene TRBV7-2 combines with J gene TRBJ2-1; D remains unclear. Per the germline V gene, CDR1 is SGHTA and CDR2 is FQGNSA. The CDR3 totals 18 residues. V was trimmed by 4 bases and J by 0 bases, leaving 19 bases between them. The CDR3 sequence: CASSSAFSAVSSYNEQFF. CDR3 nucleotides: TGTGCCAGCAGCTCCGCATTTTCTGCGGTAAGCTCCTACAATGAGCAGTTCTTC.

This clone was observed once. The chain couples TRBV6-1 to TRBJ2-7, with 9 bases aligning to TRBD1. Germline trimming cut 2 bases from V and 4 bases from J; bases unmatched to any gene: 6. The germline CDR1 and CDR2 sequences are MNHNS and SASEGT. CDR3 length equals 15 residues. CDR3 sequence (DNA): TGTGCCAGCAGTGAACGCACAGGGGGCTCATACGAGCAGTACTTC. Protein sequence: CASSERTGGSYEQYF.

This chain connects TRBV25-1 to TRBJ2-2; D call uncertain. The CDR3 loop spans 12 amino acids. V was trimmed by 5 bases and J by 4 bases, leaving 5 bases between them. Germline CDR1 and CDR2: MGHDK and SYGVNS. The CDR3 bases are TGTGCCAGCAGTTCAGGCACCGGGGAGCTGTTTTTT. It encodes CASSSGTGELFF.

The chain recombines TRBV19 with TRBJ2-7, with TRBD1 identical over 11 bases. This CDR3 comprises 13 residues. Germline-derived CDR1 and CDR2 are LNHDA and SQIVND (reference sequence). The J segment lost 3 bases and the V segment lost 5 bases, leaving 0 bases of the junction unmatched. The CDR3 loop reads CASSGTGGYEQYF. The CDR3 DNA follows: TGTGCCAGTAGTGGGACAGGGGGCTACGAGCAGTACTTC.

As regards this clone: At one end the junction does not follow the germline gene, possibly because of a read error. This chain uses TRBV11-1 with TRBJ2-5; 8 bases fit TRBD2. The CDR3 has 15 residues. Germline lookup yields CDR1 SGHAT and CDR2 FQDESV (reference sequence). The DNA for the CDR3 is TGTGCCAGCAGATTAGGCGGGGGGAACCAAGAGACCCAGTACTTC. Amino acid sequence: CASRLGGGNQETQYF.

This clone was seen more than once but under ten times. The CDR3 nucleotides read TGCGCCAGCAGCTTGTTGCGGGGGAACACTGAAGCTTTCTTT. Translating gives CASSLLRGNTEAFF. The genes are TRBV5-1 and TRBJ1-1; D not resolved. Trimming pared 1 base from V and 1 base from J, leaving 8 bases between. Germline V gene lookup returns CDR1 SGHRS and CDR2 YFSETQ. The length of the CDR3 is 14 residues. The full variable domain, completed using reference TRBV5-1 and TRBJ1-1, is KAGVTQTPRYLIKTRGQQVTLSCSPISGHRSVSWYQQTPGQGLQFLFEYFSETQRNKGNFPGRFSGRQFSNSRSEMNVSTLELGDSALYLCASSLLRGNTEAFFGQGTRLTVV.

The count of this clone is one. V and J are TRBV29-1 and TRBJ1-1, with D possibly TRBD1 on 6 matching bases. The germline CDR1 and CDR2 sequences are SQVTM and ANQGSEA. Trimming removed 6 bases at V and 11 bases at J, with 19 bases between. The CDR3 is 12 amino acids. The CDR3 here is CSVGQQGVDAFF. CDR3 DNA: TGCAGCGTGGGACAACAGGGAGTAGACGCTTTCTTT.

This clone is a singleton in its sample. V and J are TRBV20-1 and TRBJ1-1, with TRBD1 matching over 7 bases. The CDR3 is 11 amino acids. Germline trimming cut 7 bases from V and 11 bases from J; bases unmatched to any gene: 10. CDR1 and CDR2 from the germline V gene are DFQATT and SNEGSKA (reference sequence). The CDR3 coding sequence is TGCAGTGGAACCTTAGACAGGGCCGCTTTCTTT. It codes for CSGTLDRAAFF.

The chain links TRBV19 to TRBJ2-7; D gene uncertain. Trimming removed 5 bases at V and 2 bases at J, with 10 bases between. CDR1 is LNHDA and CDR2 is SQIVND in the germline V gene (reference sequence). This CDR3 comprises 13 residues. CDR3 nucleotides: TGTGCCAGTAGTGCCCGAGGAACCTACGAGCAGTACTTC. It translates to CASSARGTYEQYF.

In DNA, the CDR3 is TGTGCCACCAGTGATCCGGGGCGGGGGGGCAGGTACAATGAGCAGTTCTTC. It yields the protein CATSDPGRGGRYNEQFF. This chain connects TRBV24-1 to TRBJ2-1; 9 bases map to TRBD2. V was pared by 3 bases and J by 4 bases, with 9 bases of the junction left unmatched. The CDR3 runs 17 residues. The V gene's germline CDR1 is KGHDR and CDR2 SFDVKD.

CDR3: CASSPRGLAGVGETQYF. The CDR3 DNA sequence: TGTGCCAGCAGCCCCCGGGGACTAGCGGGGGTAGGGGAGACCCAGTACTTC. V usage is TRBV9 and J usage is TRBJ2-5; 14 bases align to TRBD2. V shed 4 bases and J 5 bases; nucleotides not matched to a gene: 10. The germline V gene encodes CDR1 SGDLS and CDR2 YYNGEE. The CDR3 runs to 17 residues.

V and J are TRBV27 and TRBJ1-6; 9 positions agree with TRBD1. The CDR3 length is 15 residues. V lost 5 bases and J lost 8; bases outside the gene matches: 7. In germline, CDR1 is MNHEY, CDR2 SMNVEV (reference sequence). The CDR3 nucleotides are TGTGCCAGCAGTCACAGGGGGCTGGGGGATTCACCCCTCCACTTT. As protein: CASSHRGLGDSPLHF.

The chain employs TRBV5-1 and TRBJ2-1, with 11 positions matching TRBD2. The germline gives CDR1 SGHRS, CDR2 YFSETQ. V lost 4 bases, J lost 9 bases, and 9 bases stayed unmatched. CDR3 length: 15 amino acids. CDR3 nucleotide sequence: TGCGCCAGCAGCCCTATAGCGGGGGGGCAGGCTGAGCAGTTCTTC. It specifies CASSPIAGGQAEQFF. Using reference TRBV5-1 and TRBJ2-1 for the parts outside the CDR3, the full variable domain is KAGVTQTPRYLIKTRGQQVTLSCSPISGHRSVSWYQQTPGQGLQFLFEYFSETQRNKGNFPGRFSGRQFSNSRSEMNVSTLELGDSALYLCASSPIAGGQAEQFFGPGTRLTVL.

This clone appeared once. The chain employs TRBV5-6 and TRBJ2-7; no clear D gene. Trimming cost V 5 bases and J 8 bases, with 17 bases left between them. Germline V gene sequence: CDR1 SGHDT, CDR2 YYEEEE. This CDR3 has 13 residues. CDR3: CASSERLGFKQYF. The DNA for the CDR3 is TGTGCCAGCAGTGAAAGACTCGGATTTAAGCAGTACTTC.

This clone showed up just once. V gene TRBV19 combines with J gene TRBJ1-2; D is perhaps TRBD1 (6 bases). Germline V lookup: CDR1 LNHDA, CDR2 SQIVND (reference sequence). The length of the CDR3 is 13 residues. Trimming pared 6 bases from V and 4 bases from J, leaving 12 bases between. CDR3 in amino acids: CASSDTGIYGYTF. In DNA, the CDR3 is TGTGCCAGTAGCGATACAGGGATCTATGGCTACACCTTC.

Concerning this clone: Other nucleotide sequences in the sample specify the same CDR3. Here the CDR3 reads CASSLLAGGYNEQFF. The CDR3 region has the DNA TGCGCCAGCAGCTTGTTAGCGGGGGGTTACAATGAGCAGTTCTTC. This rearrangement joins TRBV5-1 to TRBJ2-1, with TRBD2 matching over 10 bases. The CDR3 runs to 15 residues. The junction had 2 bases not matched to a gene; V was cut back by 1 base and J by 4 bases. CDR1 is SGHRS and CDR2 is YFSETQ in the germline V gene.

The chain links TRBV20-1 to TRBJ1-6; tentative D call: TRBD1 (5 bases). The ends were cut back, 6 bases at V and 10 bases at J, with 19 bases in the middle. From germline, CDR1 is DFQATT and CDR2 SNEGSKA (reference sequence). CDR3 length: 14 amino acids. This CDR3 is CSASFRAAGSPLHF. DNA for the CDR3: TGCAGTGCCAGTTTCCGGGCCGCAGGGTCACCCCTCCACTTT.

This clone was detected only once. J is TRBJ2-7 and V is TRBV7-2; D is unclear. The CDR3 covers 13 residues. CDR1 is SGHTA and CDR2 is FQGNSA in the germline V gene. Trimming cost V 6 bases and J 0 bases, with 9 bases left between them. CDR3 protein: CASRPTLSYEQYF. CDR3 DNA: TGTGCCAGCAGACCGACACTCTCCTACGAGCAGTACTTC.

This rearrangement joins TRBV5-5 to TRBJ2-2; a weak D match, TRBD1 (5 bases). Germline CDR1 is SGHKS and CDR2 is YYEKEE (reference sequence). CDR3 size: 17 residues. V was clipped by 2 bases and J by 2 bases, with 16 bases between them. CDR3 residues: CASSFRSGQGNTGELFF. CDR3 coding DNA: TGTGCCAGCAGCTTTAGGTCTGGTCAGGGTAACACCGGGGAGCTGTTTTTT. Variable domain in full (rest from reference TRBV5-5 and TRBJ2-2): DAGVTQSPTHLIKTRGQQVTLRCSPISGHKSVSWYQQVLGQGPQFIFQYYEKEERGRGNFPDRFSARQFPNYSSELNVNALLLGDSALYLCASSFRSGQGNTGELFFGEGSRLTVL.

The rearrangement uses TRBV3-1 (or the pseudogene TRBV3-2) and TRBJ2-6, with D unclear. Germline-derived CDR1 and CDR2 are LGHDT and YNNKEL (reference sequence). The V end lost 6 bases, the J end lost 0 bases, and 15 bases lay between the germline ends. The CDR3 is 17 residues long. This chain's CDR3 is CASSLRHTTSGANVLTF. The CDR3 DNA reads as TGTGCCAGCAGTCTCCGTCACACAACCTCTGGGGCCAACGTCCTGACTTTC.

The V gene is TRBV7-9, the J gene TRBJ1-2, with a possible D match to TRBD1 (5 bases). The CDR3 extends over 16 amino acids. CDR1 and CDR2 (germline): SEHNR, FQNEAQ (reference sequence). V was pared by 5 bases and J by 5 bases, with 21 bases between. In DNA form, the CDR3 reads TGTGCCAGCAGCCAACCCCGGGGGGATTCTTTTTATGGCTACACCTTC. As protein: CASSQPRGDSFYGYTF.

Here the CDR3 reads CASGLQGRNEQFF. The DNA for the CDR3 is TGTGCTAGTGGGCTACAGGGAAGGAATGAGCAGTTCTTC. This sequence joins TRBV12-5 and TRBJ2-1; a weak D match, TRBD1 (6 bases). Trimming took off 6 bases at V and 7 bases at J, with 13 bases between the two ends. This CDR3 contains 13 residues. CDR1 LGHNT and CDR2 FRNRAP come from the germline V gene.

The V and J genes are TRBV25-1 and TRBJ1-2; 10 bases align to TRBD1. V shed 1 base, J shed 6 bases, and the junction held 8 bases outside the gene matches. The CDR3 sequence is 16 residues long. CDR1 is MGHDK, CDR2 SYGVNS, per germline. In nucleotides, the CDR3 is TGTGCCAGCAGTGAATCCACGGACAGGGGGAGGAATGGCTACACCTTC. Translation: CASSESTDRGRNGYTF.